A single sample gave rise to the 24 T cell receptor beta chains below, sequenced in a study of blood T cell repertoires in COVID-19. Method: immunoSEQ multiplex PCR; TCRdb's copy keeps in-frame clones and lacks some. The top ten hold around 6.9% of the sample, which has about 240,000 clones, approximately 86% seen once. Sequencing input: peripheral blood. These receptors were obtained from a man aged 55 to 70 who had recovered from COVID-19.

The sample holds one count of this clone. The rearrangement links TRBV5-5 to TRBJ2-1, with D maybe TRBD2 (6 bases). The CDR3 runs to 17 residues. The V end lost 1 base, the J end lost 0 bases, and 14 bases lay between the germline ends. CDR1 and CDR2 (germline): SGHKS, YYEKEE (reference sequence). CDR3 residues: CASSLLPRESSYNEQFF. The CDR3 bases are TGTGCCAGCAGCTTGTTACCCCGGGAGAGCTCCTACAATGAGCAGTTCTTC.

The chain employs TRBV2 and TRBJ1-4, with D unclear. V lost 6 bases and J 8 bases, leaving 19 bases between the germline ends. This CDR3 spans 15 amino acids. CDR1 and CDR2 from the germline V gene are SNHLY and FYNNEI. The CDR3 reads CASSVGLWGREKLFF. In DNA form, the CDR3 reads TGTGCCAGCAGCGTCGGACTTTGGGGTCGCGAAAAACTGTTTTTT.

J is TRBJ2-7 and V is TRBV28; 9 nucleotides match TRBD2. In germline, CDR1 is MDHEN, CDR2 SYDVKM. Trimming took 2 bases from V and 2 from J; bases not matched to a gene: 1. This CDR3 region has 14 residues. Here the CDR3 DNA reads TGTGCCAGCAGTTTAAGCGGGGGGCCCTACGAGCAGTACGTC. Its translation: CASSLSGGPYEQYV.

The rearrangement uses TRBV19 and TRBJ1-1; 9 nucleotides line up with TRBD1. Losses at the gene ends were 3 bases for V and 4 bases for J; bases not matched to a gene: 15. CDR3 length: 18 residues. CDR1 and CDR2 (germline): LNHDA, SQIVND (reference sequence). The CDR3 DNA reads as TGTGCCAGTAGTATGGACGGGACAGGGAGTTTTAGCGCCACTGAAGCTTTCTTT. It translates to CASSMDGTGSFSATEAFF.

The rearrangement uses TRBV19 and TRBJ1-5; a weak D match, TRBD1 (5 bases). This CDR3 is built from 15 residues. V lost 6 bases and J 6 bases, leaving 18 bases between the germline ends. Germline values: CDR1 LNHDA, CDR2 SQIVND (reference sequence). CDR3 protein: CASSHRQTARQPQHF. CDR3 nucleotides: TGTGCCAGTAGCCACAGACAGACCGCCCGTCAGCCCCAGCATTTT.

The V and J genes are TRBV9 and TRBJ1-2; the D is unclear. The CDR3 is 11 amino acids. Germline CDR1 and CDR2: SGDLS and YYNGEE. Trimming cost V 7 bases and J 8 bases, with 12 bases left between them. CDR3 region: CASRGPRGYTF. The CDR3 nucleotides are TGTGCCAGCCGAGGGCCCCGCGGCTACACCTTC.

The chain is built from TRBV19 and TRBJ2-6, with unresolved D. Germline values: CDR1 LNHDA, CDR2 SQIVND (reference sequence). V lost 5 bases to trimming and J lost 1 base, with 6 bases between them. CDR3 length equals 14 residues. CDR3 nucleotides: TGTGCCAGTAGTGCGGTTTCTGGGGCCAACGTCCTGACTTTC. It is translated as CASSAVSGANVLTF.

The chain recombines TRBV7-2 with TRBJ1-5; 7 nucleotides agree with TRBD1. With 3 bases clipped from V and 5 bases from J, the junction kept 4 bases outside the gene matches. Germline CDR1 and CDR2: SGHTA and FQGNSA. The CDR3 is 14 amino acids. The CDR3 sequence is CASSLRTGDQPQHF. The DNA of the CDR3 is TGTGCCAGCAGCTTGCGGACAGGTGATCAGCCCCAGCATTTT.

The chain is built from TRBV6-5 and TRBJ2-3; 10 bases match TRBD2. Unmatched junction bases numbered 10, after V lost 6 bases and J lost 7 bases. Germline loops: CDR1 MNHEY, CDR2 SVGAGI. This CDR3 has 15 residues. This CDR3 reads CASSQSGGAFHTQYF. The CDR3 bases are TGTGCCAGCAGCCAAAGCGGGGGGGCGTTTCATACGCAGTATTTT.

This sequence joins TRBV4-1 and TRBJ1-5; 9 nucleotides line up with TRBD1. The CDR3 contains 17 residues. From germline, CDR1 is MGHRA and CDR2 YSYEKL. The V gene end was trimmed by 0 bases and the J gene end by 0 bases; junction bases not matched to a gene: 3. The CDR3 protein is CASSQEGTGYSNQPQHF. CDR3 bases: TGCGCCAGCAGCCAAGAGGGGACAGGGTATAGCAATCAGCCCCAGCATTTT.

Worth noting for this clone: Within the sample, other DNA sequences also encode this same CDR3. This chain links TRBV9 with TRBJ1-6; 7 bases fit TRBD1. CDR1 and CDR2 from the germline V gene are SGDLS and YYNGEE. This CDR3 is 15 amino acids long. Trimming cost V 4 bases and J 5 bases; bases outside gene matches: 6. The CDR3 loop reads CASSPRQGDNSPLHF. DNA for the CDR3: TGTGCCAGCAGCCCCAGACAGGGTGATAATTCACCCCTCCACTTT.

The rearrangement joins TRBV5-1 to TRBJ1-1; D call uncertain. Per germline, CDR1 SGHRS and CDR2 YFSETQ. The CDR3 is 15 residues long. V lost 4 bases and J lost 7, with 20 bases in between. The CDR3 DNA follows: TGCGCCAGCAGCCTTGCTCCCGCAGGTCGGGGTGAAGCTTTCTTT. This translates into CASSLAPAGRGEAFF.

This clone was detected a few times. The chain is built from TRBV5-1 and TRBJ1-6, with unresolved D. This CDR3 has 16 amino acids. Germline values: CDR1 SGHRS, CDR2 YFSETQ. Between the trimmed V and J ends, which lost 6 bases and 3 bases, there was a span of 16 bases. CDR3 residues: CASTYNGRNYNSPLHF. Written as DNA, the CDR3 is TGCGCCAGCACCTATAATGGTCGAAACTATAATTCACCCCTCCACTTT.

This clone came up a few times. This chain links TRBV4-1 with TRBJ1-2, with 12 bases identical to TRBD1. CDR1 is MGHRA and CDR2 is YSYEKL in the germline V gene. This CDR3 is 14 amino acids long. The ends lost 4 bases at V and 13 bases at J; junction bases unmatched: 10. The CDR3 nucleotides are TGCGCCAGCAGCCCCGAGTCGGGACAGGGGGCTCCCACCTTC. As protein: CASSPESGQGAPTF.

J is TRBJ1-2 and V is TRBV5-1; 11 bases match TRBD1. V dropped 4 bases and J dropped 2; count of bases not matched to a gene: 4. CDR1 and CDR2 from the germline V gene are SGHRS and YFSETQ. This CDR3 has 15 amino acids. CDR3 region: CASSPGQGANYGYTF. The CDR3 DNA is TGCGCCAGCAGCCCTGGACAGGGGGCGAACTATGGCTACACCTTC.

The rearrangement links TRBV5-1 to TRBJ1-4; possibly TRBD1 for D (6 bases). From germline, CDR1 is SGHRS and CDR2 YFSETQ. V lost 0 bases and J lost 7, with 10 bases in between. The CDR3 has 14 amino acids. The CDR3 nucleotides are TGCGCCAGCAGCTTGGGGACAGCCCGTGAAAAACTGTTTTTT. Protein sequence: CASSLGTAREKLFF.

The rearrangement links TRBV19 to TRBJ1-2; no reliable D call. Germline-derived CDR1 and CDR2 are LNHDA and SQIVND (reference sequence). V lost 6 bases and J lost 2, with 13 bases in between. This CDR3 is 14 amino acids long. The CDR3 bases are TGTGCCAGTAGAACCGACCCGGGGAACTATGGCTACACCTTC. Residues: CASRTDPGNYGYTF.

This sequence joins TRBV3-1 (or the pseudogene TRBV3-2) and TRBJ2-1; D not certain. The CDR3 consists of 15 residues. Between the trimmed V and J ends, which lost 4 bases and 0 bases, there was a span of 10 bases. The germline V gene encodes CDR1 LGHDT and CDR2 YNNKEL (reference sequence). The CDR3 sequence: CASSPPQSSYNEQFF. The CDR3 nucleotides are TGTGCCAGCAGCCCACCACAGAGCTCCTACAATGAGCAGTTCTTC.

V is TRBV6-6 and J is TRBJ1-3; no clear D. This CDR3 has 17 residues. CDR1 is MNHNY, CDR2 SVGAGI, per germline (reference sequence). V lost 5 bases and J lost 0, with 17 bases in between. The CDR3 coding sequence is TGTGCCAGCAGTCGCGGTGAGCTTGCAAGCTCTGGAAACACCATATATTTT. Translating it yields CASSRGELASSGNTIYF.

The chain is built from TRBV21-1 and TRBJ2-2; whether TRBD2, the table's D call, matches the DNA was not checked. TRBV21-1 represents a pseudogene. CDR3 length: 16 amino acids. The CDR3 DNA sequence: TGTGCCAGCAGAAAAGCGGGGAGCTCCTGTTGGGGGGAGCTGTTTTTT. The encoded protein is CASRKAGSSCWGELFF.

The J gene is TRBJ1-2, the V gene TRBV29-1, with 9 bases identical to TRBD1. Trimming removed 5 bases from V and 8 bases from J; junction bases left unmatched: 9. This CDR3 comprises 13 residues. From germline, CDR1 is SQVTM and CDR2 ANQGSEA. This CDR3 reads CSVSSGTGRGYTF. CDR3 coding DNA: TGCAGCGTTTCCTCCGGGACAGGGAGAGGCTACACCTTC.

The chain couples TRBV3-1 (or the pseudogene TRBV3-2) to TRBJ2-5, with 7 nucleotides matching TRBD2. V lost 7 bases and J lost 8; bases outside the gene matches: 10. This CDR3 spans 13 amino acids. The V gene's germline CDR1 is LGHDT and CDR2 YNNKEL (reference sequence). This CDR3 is CASKKLGRETQYF. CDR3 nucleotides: TGTGCCAGCAAGAAGCTGGGGAGGGAAACCCAGTACTTC.

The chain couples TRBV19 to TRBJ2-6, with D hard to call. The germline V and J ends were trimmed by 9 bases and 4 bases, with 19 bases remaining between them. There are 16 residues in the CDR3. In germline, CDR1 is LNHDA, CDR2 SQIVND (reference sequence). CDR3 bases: TGTGCCAGCGATCGCAGACATTCTATGGGGGCCAACGTCCTGACTTTC. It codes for CASDRRHSMGANVLTF.

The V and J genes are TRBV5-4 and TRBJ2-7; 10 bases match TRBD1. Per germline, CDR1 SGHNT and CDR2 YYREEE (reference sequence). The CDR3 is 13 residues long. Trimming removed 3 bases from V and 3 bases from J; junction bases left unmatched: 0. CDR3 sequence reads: CASSWTGGYEQYF. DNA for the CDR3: TGTGCCAGCAGCTGGACAGGGGGCTACGAGCAGTACTTC.